One sample yielded the 5 T cell receptor beta chains listed below, sequenced in a study of beta chain features in type 1 diabetes. Reverse transcription of all isolated RNA meant that expressed TCRB transcripts were sequenced. Repertoires were generated with immunoSEQ multiplex PCR, while TCRdb's copy carries only in-frame clones and drops some. The sample holds 860,000 or so clones, about a sixth seen once. Material for sequencing was naive CD4+ T cells from blood. The receptors shown here come from a woman aged 18 to 35 in good health.

This clone came up a few times. The V and J genes are TRBV11-2 and TRBJ2-1; 12 positions match TRBD2. This CDR3 comprises 15 residues. Germline V gives CDR1 SGHAT, CDR2 FQNNGV. Germline trimming cut 4 bases from V and 9 bases from J; bases unmatched to any gene: 7. The CDR3: CASSSLAGGPTEQFF. CDR3 in DNA: TGTGCCAGCAGCTCCCTAGCGGGAGGGCCTACTGAGCAGTTCTTC.

The chain couples TRBV7-9 to TRBJ2-2; 9 bases fit TRBD1. V shed 5 bases, J shed 4 bases, and the junction held 8 bases outside the gene matches. CDR1 is SEHNR, CDR2 FQNEAQ, per germline (reference sequence). This CDR3 is built from 16 residues. This chain's CDR3 is CASSPRGQGSTGELFF. CDR3 coding DNA: TGTGCCAGCAGCCCGCGGGGACAGGGCTCCACCGGGGAGCTGTTTTTT.

Only a few counts were recorded for this clone. The chain couples TRBV6-6 to TRBJ2-7, with 9 bases matching TRBD1. The CDR3 totals 15 residues. Germline V gene lookup returns CDR1 MNHNY and CDR2 SVGAGI (reference sequence). The ends lost 6 bases at V and 3 bases at J; junction bases unmatched: 9. In nucleotides, the CDR3 is TGTGCCAGCAGCCGCGGACAGGGGAAAAGCTACGAGCAGTACTTC. Its translation is CASSRGQGKSYEQYF.

Only a few counts were recorded for this clone. This chain links TRBV6-5 with TRBJ1-2, with D uncertain. Germline assignment: CDR1 MNHEY and CDR2 SVGAGI. This CDR3 spans 15 amino acids. Between the trimmed V and J ends, which lost 0 bases and 7 bases, there was a span of 15 bases. The CDR3 coding sequence is TGTGCCAGCAGTTACTCGATCCTCGCCTTGGGTGGCTACACCTTC. Translating gives CASSYSILALGGYTF.

This clone has just a few counts. The chain links TRBV20-1 to TRBJ1-2, with TRBD1 as a possible D gene (5 bases). This CDR3 spans 11 amino acids. The germline V gene encodes CDR1 DFQATT and CDR2 SNEGSKA (reference sequence). Trimming removed 4 bases from V and 7 bases from J, with 10 bases in between. CDR3 region: CSAMPGRGYTF. The CDR3 region has the DNA TGCAGTGCTATGCCGGGGCGTGGCTACACCTTC.